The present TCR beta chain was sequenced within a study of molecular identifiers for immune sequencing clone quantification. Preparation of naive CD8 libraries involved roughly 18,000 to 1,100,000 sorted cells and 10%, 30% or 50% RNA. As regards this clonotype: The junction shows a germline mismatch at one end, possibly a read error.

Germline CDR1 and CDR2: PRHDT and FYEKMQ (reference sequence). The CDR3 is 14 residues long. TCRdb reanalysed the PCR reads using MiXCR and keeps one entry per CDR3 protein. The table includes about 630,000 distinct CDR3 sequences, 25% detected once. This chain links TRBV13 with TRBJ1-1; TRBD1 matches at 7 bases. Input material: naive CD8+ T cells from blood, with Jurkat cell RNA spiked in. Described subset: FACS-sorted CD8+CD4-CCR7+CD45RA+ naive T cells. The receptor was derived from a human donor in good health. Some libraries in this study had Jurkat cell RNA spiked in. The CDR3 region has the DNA TGTGCCAGCAGCTCAGGGGGTTGGACGGCTGAAGCTTCCTTT. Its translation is CASSSGGWTAEASF.